A single sample is the source of the 14 T cell receptor beta chains below, sequenced in a study of blood T cells in healthy people across ages. The use of a sample-barcoded 5' primer and a J-beta primer mix characterized a second PCR of about 6 to 12 cycles. TCRdb re-analysed the 5' RACE reads in MiXCR, keeping a single row per CDR3 protein. Here the sample spans over 1,300,000 distinct CDR3 sequences, around 59% being singletons. The sequenced sample was blood. The source is a man aged 18 to 35 in good health.

This clonotype was counted between two and nine times. The chain recombines TRBV28 with TRBJ2-3; TRBD2 agrees at 10 bases. Germline V gene sequence: CDR1 MDHEN, CDR2 SYDVKM. The J segment lost 6 bases and the V segment lost 2 bases, leaving 5 bases of the junction unmatched. CDR3 length: 15 amino acids. DNA of the CDR3: TGTGCCAGCAGTTTACGAGCGGGGGGGCCGGATACGCAGTATTTT. Amino acid sequence: CASSLRAGGPDTQYF.

The J gene is TRBJ2-7, the V gene TRBV4-1; 7 bases match TRBD2. CDR3 length equals 15 residues. Germline values: CDR1 MGHRA, CDR2 YSYEKL. With 2 bases clipped from V and 1 base from J, the junction kept 5 bases outside the gene matches. The CDR3 DNA sequence: TGCGCCAGCAGCCAATATTCTAGCGGATCCTACGAGCAGTACTTC. Encoded protein: CASSQYSSGSYEQYF.

Only one count was recorded for this clonotype. This chain connects TRBV20-1 to TRBJ1-2; D is ambiguous. Germline CDR1 reads DFQATT; CDR2 reads SNEGSKA (reference sequence). Trimming removed 0 bases from V and 8 bases from J, with 10 bases in between. The CDR3 sequence is 12 residues long. The CDR3 is CSARDPITGYTF. CDR3 DNA sequence: TGCAGTGCTAGAGATCCCATTACGGGCTACACCTTC.

The V call is TRBV12-3 or TRBV12-4, the J call TRBJ2-3; D is tentatively TRBD1 or TRBD2 (5 bases each). V was pared by 6 bases and J by 2 bases, with 15 bases between. The CDR3 extends over 15 amino acids. The CDR3 DNA sequence: TGTGCCAGCAGGGGGACCGGCTCCTTCACAGATACGCAGTATTTT. As protein: CASRGTGSFTDTQYF.

The chain has TRBV28 and TRBJ2-7, with a tentative D call TRBD1 (5 bases). Germline CDR1 reads MDHEN; CDR2 reads SYDVKM. Trimming took 2 bases from V and 5 from J, leaving 16 bases between them. CDR3 length equals 15 residues. The CDR3 reads CASSLGRQGSDEQYF. The CDR3 nucleotides read TGTGCCAGCAGTTTAGGGCGGCAGGGAAGCGACGAGCAGTACTTC.

This chain connects TRBV29-1 to TRBJ2-7; the match to TRBD1 covers 8 bases. This CDR3 region has 13 residues. Germline CDR1 SQVTM, CDR2 ANQGSEA. J gave up 6 bases and V 6 bases, and 10 bases lay outside the gene matches. The CDR3 DNA follows: TGCAGCGTATCCGGTCAGGGGGCGGGCGAGCAGTACTTC. It specifies CSVSGQGAGEQYF.

The V gene is TRBV7-8, the J gene TRBJ2-1; no definite D call. CDR3 size: 15 residues. From germline, CDR1 is SGHVS and CDR2 FQNEAQ. Trimming cost V 7 bases and J 6 bases, with 19 bases left between them. The CDR3 is CASTGRMTRSNEQFF. DNA of the CDR3: TGTGCCAGCACCGGACGTATGACTCGGTCCAATGAGCAGTTCTTC. Based on the CDR3 plus reference TRBV7-8 and TRBJ2-1, the full variable domain is GAGVSQSPRYKVAKRGQDVALRCDPISGHVSLFWYQQALGQGPEFLTYFQNEAQLDKSGLPSDRFFAERPEGSVSTLKIQRTQQEDSAVYLCASTGRMTRSNEQFFGPGTRLTVL.

J is TRBJ2-5 and V is TRBV6-2 or TRBV6-3; TRBD1 might be the D (7 bases). From germline, CDR1 is MNHEY and CDR2 SVGEGT. The CDR3 spans 12 residues. V lost 11 bases and J 1 base, leaving 11 bases between the germline ends. CDR3 in amino acids: CACGTAQETQYF. The CDR3 region has the DNA TGTGCCTGCGGGACAGCCCAAGAGACCCAGTACTTC.

CDR3 sequence reads: CASRGQAIPNYGYTF. The CDR3 DNA reads TGTGCCAGCAGAGGACAGGCGATACCTAACTATGGCTACACCTTC. The chain is built from TRBV28 and TRBJ1-2, with 7 positions matching TRBD1. V dropped 6 bases and J dropped 0; count of bases not matched to a gene: 7. The CDR3 consists of 15 residues. Germline values: CDR1 MDHEN, CDR2 SYDVKM.

Only a few counts were recorded for this clonotype. Germline is not matched at one junction end, which may reflect a read error. The chain links TRBV3-1 to TRBJ2-5; no clear D. Germline CDR1 LGHDT, CDR2 YNNKEL (reference sequence). The CDR3 length is 12 residues. The CDR3 region is CASSQDQGTQYF. The DNA for the CDR3 is TGTGCCAGCAGCCAAGATCAAGGGACCCAGTACTTC.

This chain joins TRBV5-6 and TRBJ1-1; D call uncertain. The CDR3 length is 15 residues. Trimming cost V 4 bases and J 1 base, with 14 bases left between them. Germline V gene data show CDR1 as SGHDT and CDR2 as YYEEEE. The CDR3 is CASSPTLFQNTEAFF. CDR3 nucleotides: TGTGCCAGCAGCCCCACCTTATTCCAGAACACTGAAGCTTTCTTT.

The V gene is TRBV6-5, the J gene TRBJ2-1; 8 nucleotides agree with TRBD2. The CDR3 consists of 16 residues. CDR1 and CDR2 (germline): MNHEY, SVGAGI. J gave up 9 bases and V 1 base, and 11 bases lay outside the gene matches. The DNA for the CDR3 is TGTGCCAGCAGTTACTGGCGGATCGGGAGGGCCGCTGAGCAGTTCTTC. It specifies CASSYWRIGRAAEQFF.

This chain links TRBV20-1 with TRBJ2-5; maybe TRBD2 (6 bases). V lost 6 bases and J 5 bases, leaving 16 bases between the germline ends. This CDR3 region has 13 residues. CDR1 DFQATT and CDR2 SNEGSKA come from the germline V gene (reference sequence). DNA for the CDR3: TGCAGTGCCCCGTTCGGGGGAGTGGAGACCCAGTACTTC. Amino acid sequence: CSAPFGGVETQYF.

The chain carries TRBV24-1 and TRBJ2-6; D might be TRBD1 (6 bases). The CDR3 is 16 amino acids. Germline CDR1 KGHDR, CDR2 SFDVKD. V lost 4 bases to trimming and J lost 7 bases, with 16 bases between them. CDR3 in DNA: TGTGCCACCAGTGAAACCACAGGGTTTGGAGCCAACGTCCTGACTTTC. This translates into CATSETTGFGANVLTF.